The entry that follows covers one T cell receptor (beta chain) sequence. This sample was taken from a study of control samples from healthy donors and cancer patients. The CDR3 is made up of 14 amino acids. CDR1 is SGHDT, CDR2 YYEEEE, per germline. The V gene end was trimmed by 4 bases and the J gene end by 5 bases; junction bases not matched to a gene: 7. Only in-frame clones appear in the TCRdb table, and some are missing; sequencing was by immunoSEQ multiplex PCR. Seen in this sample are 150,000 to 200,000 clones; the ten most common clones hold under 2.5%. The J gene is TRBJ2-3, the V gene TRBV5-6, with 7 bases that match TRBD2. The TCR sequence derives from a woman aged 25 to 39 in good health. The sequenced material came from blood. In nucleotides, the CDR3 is TGTGCCAGCAGCCCTGGCCGGGGGGTAGATACGCAGTATTTT. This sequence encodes CASSPGRGVDTQYF.